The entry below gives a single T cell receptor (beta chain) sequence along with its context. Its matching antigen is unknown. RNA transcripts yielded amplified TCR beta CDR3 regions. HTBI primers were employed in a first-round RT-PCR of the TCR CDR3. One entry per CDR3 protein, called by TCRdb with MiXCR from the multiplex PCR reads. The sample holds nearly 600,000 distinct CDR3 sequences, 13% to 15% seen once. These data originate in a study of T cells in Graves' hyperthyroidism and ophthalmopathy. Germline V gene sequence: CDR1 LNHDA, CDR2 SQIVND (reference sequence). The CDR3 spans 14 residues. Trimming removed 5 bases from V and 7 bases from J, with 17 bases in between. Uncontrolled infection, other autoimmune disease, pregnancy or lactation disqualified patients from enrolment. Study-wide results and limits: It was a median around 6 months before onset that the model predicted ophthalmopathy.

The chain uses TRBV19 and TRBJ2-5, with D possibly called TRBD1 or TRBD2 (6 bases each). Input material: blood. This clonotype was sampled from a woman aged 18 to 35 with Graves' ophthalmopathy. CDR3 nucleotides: TGTGCCAGTAGTCCACCCTCGTGGGGGGCGACCCAGTACTTC. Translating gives CASSPPSWGATQYF.